The 8 T cell receptor beta chains in this list originate from one sample, sequenced in a study of T cell responses to AZD1222 COVID-19 vaccine. Here immunoSEQ multiplex PCR was the method, and the copy in TCRdb shows in-frame clones only, minus some. The table has 150,000 to 200,000 clones, around 90% seen once; the top ten hold around a tenth. The sample was peripheral blood, taken 28 days after the second AZD1222 dose. The receptors originated from an adult who received the AZD1222 COVID-19 vaccine.

The chain recombines TRBV7-9 with TRBJ2-1; 9 nucleotides align to TRBD1. CDR1 and CDR2 from the germline V gene are SEHNR and FQNEAQ (reference sequence). The CDR3 extends over 16 amino acids. V lost 6 bases to trimming and J lost 5 bases; unmatched junction nucleotides: 11. CDR3: CASRRTGTGRNNEQFF. DNA for the CDR3: TGTGCCAGCAGACGTACCGGGACAGGGAGGAACAATGAGCAGTTCTTC. Supplemented by reference TRBV7-9 and TRBJ2-1, the full variable domain reads DTGVSQNPRHKITKRGQNVTFRCDPISEHNRLYWYRQTLGQGPEFLTYFQNEAQLEKSRLLSDRFSAERPKGSFSTLEIQRTEQGDSAMYLCASRRTGTGRNNEQFFGPGTRLTVL.

V usage is TRBV5-1 and J usage is TRBJ2-3; 9 nucleotides align to TRBD1. CDR3 length: 14 amino acids. Germline V gene sequence: CDR1 SGHRS, CDR2 YFSETQ. With V trimmed by 4 bases and J by 3 bases, 3 bases remained unmatched. CDR3 nucleotides: TGCGCCAGCAGCGGTGGACAGGGGACAGATACGCAGTATTTT. Translating gives CASSGGQGTDTQYF.

This clone showed up just once. The rearrangement uses TRBV3-1 (or the pseudogene TRBV3-2) and TRBJ1-2; D remains unclear. Trimming shortened V by 6 bases and J by 3 bases, and 11 bases separated the two germline ends. The CDR3 loop spans 13 amino acids. Per the germline V gene, CDR1 is LGHDT and CDR2 is YNNKEL (reference sequence). CDR3 in DNA: TGTGCCAGCAGTTCGGAGGCTGACTATGGCTACACCTTC. Translating gives CASSSEADYGYTF.

The chain recombines TRBV4-1 with TRBJ1-1; D not resolved. CDR1 is MGHRA and CDR2 is YSYEKL in the germline V gene. The CDR3 loop spans 16 amino acids. The V gene lost 3 bases and the J gene lost 8 bases, with 22 bases spanning the gap. The CDR3 reads CASSHPPGWISTEAFF. DNA of the CDR3: TGCGCCAGCAGCCACCCGCCGGGGTGGATAAGTACCGAAGCTTTCTTT.

J is TRBJ2-1 and V is TRBV9, with D maybe TRBD2 (5 bases). CDR1 SGDLS and CDR2 YYNGEE come from the germline V gene. V was shortened by 4 bases and J by 8 bases, with 10 bases between the two germline ends. This CDR3 spans 12 amino acids. In DNA form, the CDR3 reads TGTGCCAGCAGCTCCCGAGGGTATGAGCAGTTCTTC. Its protein product is CASSSRGYEQFF.

CDR3 loop: CASSYSLGQGNTIYF. Written as DNA, the CDR3 is TGTGCCAGCAGTTACTCCCTAGGGCAAGGAAACACCATATATTTT. The genes are TRBV6-5 and TRBJ1-3; the D is unclear. V was cut by 0 bases and J by 4 bases, with 10 bases left in between. The CDR3 spans 15 residues. The germline V gene encodes CDR1 MNHEY and CDR2 SVGAGI.

This clone appeared once. The chain has TRBV7-9 and TRBJ2-7; D is unclear. Deletions cut 3 bases from V and 4 bases from J, with 16 bases between. CDR3 size: 15 residues. CDR1 is SEHNR, CDR2 FQNEAQ, per germline (reference sequence). The DNA for the CDR3 is TGTGCCAGCAGCTTTTCCGGCAGGCCCCCATACGAGCAGTACTTC. The encoded protein is CASSFSGRPPYEQYF.

The chain employs TRBV6-5 and TRBJ2-3, with 10 bases matching TRBD1. This CDR3 has 16 amino acids. V trimming: 1 base; J trimming: 2 bases; junction bases outside the gene matches: 3. CDR1 MNHEY and CDR2 SVGAGI come from the germline V gene. CDR3 sequence reads: CASSYLGTGVTDTQYF. The CDR3 region has the DNA TGTGCCAGCAGTTACTTGGGGACAGGGGTCACAGATACGCAGTATTTT.